This is a list of T cell receptor beta chains from one sample in a study of T-cell memory formation after mild COVID-19. TCRdb redid the calling of the 5' RACE reads with MiXCR, one entry per CDR3 protein. The table lists over 150,000 distinct CDR3 sequences, 20% to 25% of them singletons. Input material: PBMCs or a T cell subset sorted from them (not recorded which). The source of these receptors is an adult woman who had mild COVID-19 (a few samples of this study predate the infection). Cell type and time point are not known. CDR3s leave out the opening cysteine and the closing phenylalanine or tryptophan.

V	CDR3
TRBV12-3/TRBV12-4	ASSRVAGGLDIQY
TRBV9	ASSAVDYTDTQY
TRBV24-1	ATSDIQGPEQF
TRBV3-1	ASSQPGLSTEAF
TRBV25-1	ACSDDTEAF
TRBV7-2	ASSFNFPGADGYT
TRBV30	AWSSSSYNEQF
TRBV7-9	ASSLGWTGIATEAF
TRBV19	ASSIGLKNQPQH
TRBV11-2	ASSLGGSLVQETQY
TRBV5-4	ASSLGGGQF
TRBV7-9	ASSLVVAYEQY
TRBV12-3/TRBV12-4	ASSLQPGGYEQY
TRBV7-9	ASSNSPTVSDYEQY
TRBV6-6	ASSPGLRNEQF
TRBV4-1	ASSPPSGREGQETQY
TRBV4-1	ASSQDDRYEQY
TRBV12-3/TRBV12-4	ASSPRQARSYEQY
TRBV25-1	ASSVQGTAKYNEQF
TRBV6-5	ASSYTRDVGELF
TRBV20-1	SAISDRGHEQY
TRBV28	ASSPRWTAAKNIQY
TRBV15	ATSRGLAGGGDTQY
TRBV7-9	ASSLRGTYEQY
TRBV6-6	ASSYIQGATEAF
TRBV4-3	ASSPLAGAFPYEQY
TRBV18	ASSGTGTGPTYNEQF
TRBV6-2/TRBV6-3	ASSHPGYGYT
TRBV12-3/TRBV12-4	ASSLWRNTIY
TRBV20-1	SASEGGTQY
TRBV29-1	SALGADNYGYT
TRBV7-9	ASSPGHPGELF
TRBV24-1	ATSELAGGYDTQY
TRBV20-1	SARDWGHTGELF
TRBV5-5	ASSYDTLGSGNTIY
TRBV12-3/TRBV12-4	ASSFSGGYGYT
TRBV7-8	ASSFGSPRGNEQF
TRBV12-3/TRBV12-4	ASSSSQGIEETQY
TRBV5-1	ASSLDGLAGYEEQF
TRBV7-9	ASSPGTSFYEQY
TRBV30	AWSGGPGGRTYEQY
TRBV7-6	ASSPRGSYEQY
TRBV4-2	ASSQRLASERYEQY
TRBV9	ASSDGRNPYGYT
TRBV13	ASSQGAINEQY
TRBV7-9	ASSPPLGGANEKLF
TRBV6-2/TRBV6-3	ASSQAAEQF
TRBV24-1	ATTDNYHTEAF
TRBV15	ATSNRIWEKLF
TRBV11-1	ASSLSRGPNTEAF
TRBV7-9	ASSPPLTVNTEAF
TRBV7-8	ASSLGPAGERRKQF
TRBV7-6	ASKEGSSNEQF
TRBV7-9	ASRATGNTEAF